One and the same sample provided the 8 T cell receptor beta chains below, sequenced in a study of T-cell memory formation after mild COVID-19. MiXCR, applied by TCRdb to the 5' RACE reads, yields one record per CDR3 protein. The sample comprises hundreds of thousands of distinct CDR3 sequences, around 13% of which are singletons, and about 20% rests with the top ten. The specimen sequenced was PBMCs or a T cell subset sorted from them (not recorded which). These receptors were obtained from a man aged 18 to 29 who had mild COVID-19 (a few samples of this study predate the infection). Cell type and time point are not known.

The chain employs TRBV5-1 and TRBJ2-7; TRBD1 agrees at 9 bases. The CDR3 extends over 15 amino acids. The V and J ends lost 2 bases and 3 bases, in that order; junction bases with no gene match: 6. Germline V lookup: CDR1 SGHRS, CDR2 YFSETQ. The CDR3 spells CASSFFRDRDYEQYF. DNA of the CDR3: TGCGCCAGCAGCTTTTTCCGGGACAGGGACTACGAGCAGTACTTC.

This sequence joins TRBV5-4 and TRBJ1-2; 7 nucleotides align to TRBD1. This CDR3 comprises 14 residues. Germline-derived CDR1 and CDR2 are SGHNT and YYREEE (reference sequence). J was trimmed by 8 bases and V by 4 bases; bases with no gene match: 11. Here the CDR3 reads CASSQGVWQSGYTF. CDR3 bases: TGTGCCAGCAGCCAGGGGGTGTGGCAATCCGGCTACACCTTC.

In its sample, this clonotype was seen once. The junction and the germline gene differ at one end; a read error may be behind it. The CDR3 reads CASSLASPPSPLHF. CDR3 in DNA: TGTGCCAGCAGTTTAGCCTCCCCCCCTTCACCCCTCCACTTT. This chain joins TRBV7-2 and TRBJ1-6; D not resolved. CDR3 length equals 14 residues. Looked up from germline, CDR1 is SGHTA and CDR2 is FQGNSA. Looking up the rest from reference TRBV7-2 and TRBJ1-6 gives the full variable domain: GAGVSQSPSNKVTEKGKDVELRCDPISGHTALYWYRQSLGQGLEFLIYFQGNSAPDKSGLPSDRFSAERTGGSVSTLTIQRTQQEDSAVYLCASSLASPPSPLHFGNGTRLTVT.

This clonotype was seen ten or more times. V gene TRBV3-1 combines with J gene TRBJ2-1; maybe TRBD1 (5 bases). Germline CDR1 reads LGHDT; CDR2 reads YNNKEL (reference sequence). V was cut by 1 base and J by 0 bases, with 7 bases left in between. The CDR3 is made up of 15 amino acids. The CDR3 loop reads CASSQGQFSYNEQFF. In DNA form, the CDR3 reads TGTGCCAGCAGCCAAGGACAGTTCTCCTACAATGAGCAGTTCTTC.

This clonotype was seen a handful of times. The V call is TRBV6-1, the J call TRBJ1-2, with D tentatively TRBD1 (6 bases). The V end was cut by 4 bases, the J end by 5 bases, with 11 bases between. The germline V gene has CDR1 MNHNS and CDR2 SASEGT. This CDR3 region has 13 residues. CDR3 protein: CASSGRGWYGYTF. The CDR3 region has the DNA TGTGCCAGCAGTGGCAGGGGCTGGTATGGCTACACCTTC.

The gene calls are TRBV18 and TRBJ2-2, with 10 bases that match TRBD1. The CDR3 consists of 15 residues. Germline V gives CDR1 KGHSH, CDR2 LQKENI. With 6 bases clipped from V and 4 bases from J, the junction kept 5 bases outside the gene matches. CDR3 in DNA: TGTGCCAGCTCGGCGGGACAGGGGACCACCGGGGAGCTGTTTTTT. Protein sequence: CASSAGQGTTGELFF.

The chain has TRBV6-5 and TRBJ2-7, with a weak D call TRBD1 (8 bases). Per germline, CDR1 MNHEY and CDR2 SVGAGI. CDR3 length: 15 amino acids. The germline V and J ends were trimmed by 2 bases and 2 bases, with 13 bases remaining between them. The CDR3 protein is CASSYAGDRTYEQYF. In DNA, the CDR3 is TGTGCCAGCAGTTACGCGGGGGACAGGACCTACGAGCAGTACTTC.

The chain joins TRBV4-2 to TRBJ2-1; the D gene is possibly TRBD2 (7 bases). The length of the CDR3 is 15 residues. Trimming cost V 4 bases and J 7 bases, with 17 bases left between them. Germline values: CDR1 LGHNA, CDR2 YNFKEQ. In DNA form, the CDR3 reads TGTGCCAGCAGCCTCGTGGGGGGGCGGGAGAATGAGCAGTTCTTC. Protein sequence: CASSLVGGRENEQFF.